This is a list of T cell receptor beta chains from one sample in a study of Ad26.COV2.S vaccination and SARS-CoV-2 variants. Data came from immunoSEQ multiplex PCR; TCRdb stores just in-frame clones and leaves some out. This table holds roughly 400,000 clones, around 93% found once. Specimen: peripheral blood, collected in a trial of Ad26.COV2.S vaccine versus placebo. Receptor source: a person between 18 and 59 years old who received the Ad26.COV2.S COVID-19 vaccine or a placebo. Each CDR3 is given with its conserved first and last residue. A D gene is named only where the DNA matches it firmly.

CDR3nt,CDR3aa,d_gene,v_gene,len,j_gene
TGCGCCAGCAAGCGGGGGTACGGAGGGGCCTACAATGAGCAGTTCTTC,CASKRGYGGAYNEQFF,TRBD2,TRBV5-1,16,TRBJ2-1
TGTGCCAGCAGTCCGGCCCCGGAAGATACGCAGTATTTT,CASSPAPEDTQYF,-,TRBV5-4,13,TRBJ2-3
TGTGCCAGCAGTTACAGGCGGGGATCCTCCTACGAGCAGTACTTC,CASSYRRGSSYEQYF,-,TRBV6-2/TRBV6-3,15,TRBJ2-7
TGTGCCAGCAGGGCCATCAGAAACTATGGCTACACCTTC,CASRAIRNYGYTF,-,TRBV12-3/TRBV12-4,13,TRBJ1-2
TGTGCCAGCAGCTTAGGACAGGGGGCTTTGGAGACCCAGTACTTC,CASSLGQGALETQYF,TRBD1,TRBV7-9,15,TRBJ2-5
TGTGCCAGCAGTGAATGGCAGGGGGGAAACACCATATATTTT,CASSEWQGGNTIYF,-,TRBV2,14,TRBJ1-3
TGCGCCAGCAGCCAAGATCGGATAGCGGGGGGGCCGGACGAGCAGTACTTC,CASSQDRIAGGPDEQYF,TRBD2,TRBV4-1,17,TRBJ2-7
TGTGCCAGCAGCCAGATAGGACCAGGATCCTACGAGCAGTACTTC,CASSQIGPGSYEQYF,-,TRBV3-1/TRBV3-2,15,TRBJ2-7
TGTGCCAGCAGTTACTCACGACAGCGACAAGAGACCCAGTACTTC,CASSYSRQRQETQYF,-,TRBV6-2/TRBV6-3,15,TRBJ2-5
TGTGCCAGCAGCCATGATCAACAATCCTACGAGCAGTACTTC,CASSHDQQSYEQYF,-,TRBV14,14,TRBJ2-7
TGTGCCAGCAGTTACCCGACAGGGGCCCGCGCTGAAGCTTTCTTT,CASSYPTGARAEAFF,TRBD1,TRBV6-6,15,TRBJ1-1
TGTGCCAGTAGTATATTGGGGGGCTCCACCGGGGAGCTGTTTTTT,CASSILGGSTGELFF,-,TRBV19,15,TRBJ2-2
TGTGCCAGCGGGGCCCCAGAACAGGCTGGCCATTCACCCCTCCACTTT,CASGAPEQAGHSPLHF,-,TRBV7-9,16,TRBJ1-6
TGTGCCAGCAGCGTCCTTGGGACTAGCGGTCCCAATGAGCAGTTCTTC,CASSVLGTSGPNEQFF,TRBD2,TRBV9,16,TRBJ2-1
TGTGCCAGAAGCCAAGCGGGACTAGAGGTCAATGAGCAGTTCTTC,CARSQAGLEVNEQFF,TRBD2,TRBV5-3,15,TRBJ2-1
TGTGCCAGCGCTGCAGGGATCGGGGAGCTGTTTTTT,CASAAGIGELFF,-,TRBV27,12,TRBJ2-2
TGTGCCAGCAGCCAAAGACCGGGACATGGGAACTACGAGCAGTACTTC,CASSQRPGHGNYEQYF,-,TRBV13,16,TRBJ2-7